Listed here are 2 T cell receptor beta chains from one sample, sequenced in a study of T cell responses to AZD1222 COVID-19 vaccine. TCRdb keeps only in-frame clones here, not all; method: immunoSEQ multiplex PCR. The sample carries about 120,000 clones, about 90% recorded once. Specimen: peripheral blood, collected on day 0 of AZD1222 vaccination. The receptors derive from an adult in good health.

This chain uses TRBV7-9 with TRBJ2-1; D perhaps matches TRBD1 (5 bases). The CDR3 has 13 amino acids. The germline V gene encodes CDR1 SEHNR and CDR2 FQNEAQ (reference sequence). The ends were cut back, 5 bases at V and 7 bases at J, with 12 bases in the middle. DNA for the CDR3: TGTGCCAGCAGCCCAAGAAGGGGTAATGAGCAGTTCTTC. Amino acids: CASSPRRGNEQFF.

CDR3 sequence (DNA): TGTGCTAGTGGTCGACTTGAACTAGCGAGCAATGAGCAGTTCTTC. It translates to CASGRLELASNEQFF. The chain has TRBV12-5 and TRBJ2-1, with 7 bases aligning to TRBD2. The CDR3 loop spans 15 amino acids. Trimming cost V 5 bases and J 6 bases; bases outside gene matches: 10. In germline, CDR1 is LGHNT, CDR2 FRNRAP.